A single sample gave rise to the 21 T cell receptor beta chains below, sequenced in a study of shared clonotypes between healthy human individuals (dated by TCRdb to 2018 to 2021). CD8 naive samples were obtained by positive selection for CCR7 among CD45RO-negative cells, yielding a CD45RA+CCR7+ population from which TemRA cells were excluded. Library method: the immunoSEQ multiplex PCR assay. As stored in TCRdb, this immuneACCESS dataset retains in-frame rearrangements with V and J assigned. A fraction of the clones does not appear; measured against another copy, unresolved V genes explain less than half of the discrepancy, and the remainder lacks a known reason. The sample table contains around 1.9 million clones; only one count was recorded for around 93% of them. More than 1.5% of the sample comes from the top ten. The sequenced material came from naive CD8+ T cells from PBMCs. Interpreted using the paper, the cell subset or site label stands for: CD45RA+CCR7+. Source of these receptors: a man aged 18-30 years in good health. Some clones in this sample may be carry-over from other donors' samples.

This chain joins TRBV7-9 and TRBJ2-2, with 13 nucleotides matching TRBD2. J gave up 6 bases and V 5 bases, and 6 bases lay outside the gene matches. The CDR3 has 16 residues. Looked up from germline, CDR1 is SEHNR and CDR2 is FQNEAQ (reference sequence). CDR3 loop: CASSITSGRGPGELFF. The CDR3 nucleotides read TGTGCCAGCAGCATCACTAGCGGGAGGGGTCCCGGGGAGCTGTTTTTT. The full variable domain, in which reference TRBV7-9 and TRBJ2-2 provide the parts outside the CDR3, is DTGVSQNPRHKITKRGQNVTFRCDPISEHNRLYWYRQTLGQGPEFLTYFQNEAQLEKSRLLSDRFSAERPKGSFSTLEIQRTEQGDSAMYLCASSITSGRGPGELFFGEGSRLTVL.

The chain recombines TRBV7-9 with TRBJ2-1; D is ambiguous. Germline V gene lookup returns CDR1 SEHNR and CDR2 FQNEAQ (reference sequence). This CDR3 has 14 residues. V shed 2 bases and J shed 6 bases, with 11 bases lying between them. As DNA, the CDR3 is TGTGCCAGCAGCTTAATATCAGGCACCAATGAGCAGTTCTTC. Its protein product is CASSLISGTNEQFF.

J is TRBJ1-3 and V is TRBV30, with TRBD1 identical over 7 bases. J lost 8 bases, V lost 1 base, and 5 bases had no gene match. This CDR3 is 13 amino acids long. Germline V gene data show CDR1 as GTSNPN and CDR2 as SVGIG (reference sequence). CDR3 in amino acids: CAWSEGRGYTIYF. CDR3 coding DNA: TGTGCCTGGAGTGAGGGCAGGGGGTACACCATATATTTT.

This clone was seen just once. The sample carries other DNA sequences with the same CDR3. DNA for the CDR3: TGTGCCAGCAGTCTCGGAACTAGCGCGTACAATGAGCAGTTCTTC. Its translation: CASSLGTSAYNEQFF. The chain recombines TRBV27 with TRBJ2-1; 7 bases match TRBD2. The length of the CDR3 is 15 residues. Trimming at V came to 5 bases and at J to 4 bases, leaving 8 bases not matched to a gene. Germline loops: CDR1 MNHEY, CDR2 SMNVEV (reference sequence).

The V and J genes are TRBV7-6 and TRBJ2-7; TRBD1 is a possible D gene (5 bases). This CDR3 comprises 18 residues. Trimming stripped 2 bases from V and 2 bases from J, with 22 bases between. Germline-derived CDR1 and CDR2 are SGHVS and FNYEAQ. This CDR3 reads CASSLPSPRQQGPYEQYF. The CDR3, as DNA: TGTGCCAGCAGCTTACCCTCGCCGAGACAGCAGGGTCCCTACGAGCAGTACTTC.

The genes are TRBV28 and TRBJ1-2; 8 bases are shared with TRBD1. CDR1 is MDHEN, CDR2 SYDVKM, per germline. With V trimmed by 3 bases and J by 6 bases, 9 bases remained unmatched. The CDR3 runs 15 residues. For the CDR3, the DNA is TGTGCCAGCAGTTTTTGGGACAGGCCCTGGGATGGCTACACCTTC. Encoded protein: CASSFWDRPWDGYTF.

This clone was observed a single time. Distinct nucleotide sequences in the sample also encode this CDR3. CDR3 bases: TGTGCCAGCAGTTTAACTAGCGGGAGGGCCTACGAGCAGTACTTC. Translation gives CASSLTSGRAYEQYF. The chain carries TRBV27 and TRBJ2-7; 13 bases agree with TRBD2. Per the germline V gene, CDR1 is MNHEY and CDR2 is SMNVEV (reference sequence). The trim removed 2 bases at V and 2 bases at J, leaving 0 bases unmatched. This CDR3 spans 15 amino acids.

CDR3 nucleotide sequence: TGTGCCAGCAGCCCCCTTGGACTAGCCGGCTACGAGCAGTACTTC. Translation gives CASSPLGLAGYEQYF. The chain is built from TRBV7-9 and TRBJ2-7; 8 bases match TRBD2. Germline V gene sequence: CDR1 SEHNR, CDR2 FQNEAQ (reference sequence). The CDR3 covers 15 residues. The V and J ends lost 5 bases and 3 bases, in that order; junction bases with no gene match: 9.

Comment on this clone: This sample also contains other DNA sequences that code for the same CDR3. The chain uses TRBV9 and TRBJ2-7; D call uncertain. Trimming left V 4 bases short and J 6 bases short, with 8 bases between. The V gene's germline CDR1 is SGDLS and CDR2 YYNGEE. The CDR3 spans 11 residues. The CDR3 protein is CASSPGGEQYF. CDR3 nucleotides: TGTGCCAGCAGCCCGGGTGGCGAGCAGTACTTC.

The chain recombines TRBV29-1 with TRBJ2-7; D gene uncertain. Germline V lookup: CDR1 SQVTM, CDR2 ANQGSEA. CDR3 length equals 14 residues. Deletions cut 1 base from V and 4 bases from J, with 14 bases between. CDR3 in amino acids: CSVEGGSGVYEQYF. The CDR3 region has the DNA TGCAGCGTTGAAGGGGGTTCCGGCGTTTACGAGCAGTACTTC.

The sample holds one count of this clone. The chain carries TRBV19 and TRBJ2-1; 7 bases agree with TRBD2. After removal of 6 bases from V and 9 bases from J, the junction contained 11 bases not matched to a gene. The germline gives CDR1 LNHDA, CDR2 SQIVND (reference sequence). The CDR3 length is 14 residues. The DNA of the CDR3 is TGTGCCAGTAGCATTGGTACTAGCGTGGGTGAGCAGTTCTTC. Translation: CASSIGTSVGEQFF. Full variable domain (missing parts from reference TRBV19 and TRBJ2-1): DGGITQSPKYLFRKEGQNVTLSCEQNLNHDAMYWYRQDPGQGLRLIYYSQIVNDFQKGDIAEGYSVSREKKESFPLTVTSAQKNPTAFYLCASSIGTSVGEQFFGPGTRLTVL.

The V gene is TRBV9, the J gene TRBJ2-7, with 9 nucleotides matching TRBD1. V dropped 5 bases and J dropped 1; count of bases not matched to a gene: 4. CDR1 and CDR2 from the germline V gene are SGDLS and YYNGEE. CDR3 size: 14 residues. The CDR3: CASSGTGRSYEQYF. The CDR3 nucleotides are TGTGCCAGCAGTGGGACAGGGAGGTCCTACGAGCAGTACTTC.

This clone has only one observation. Written as DNA, the CDR3 is TGTGCCAGCAGCTTCGGGGGCTGGCGGGATCCCCCAGATACGCAGTATTTT. Its protein product is CASSFGGWRDPPDTQYF. This rearrangement joins TRBV7-6 to TRBJ2-3; D tentatively reads TRBD1 or TRBD2 (6 bases each). Trimming removed 3 bases from V and 4 bases from J, with 20 bases in between. Germline values: CDR1 SGHVS, CDR2 FNYEAQ. The CDR3 runs 17 residues.

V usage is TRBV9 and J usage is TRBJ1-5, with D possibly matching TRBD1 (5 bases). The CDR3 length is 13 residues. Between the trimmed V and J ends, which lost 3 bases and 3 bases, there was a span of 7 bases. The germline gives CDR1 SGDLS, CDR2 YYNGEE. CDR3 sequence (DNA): TGTGCCAGCAGCGAAGGGGCCAATCAGCCCCAGCATTTT. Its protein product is CASSEGANQPQHF. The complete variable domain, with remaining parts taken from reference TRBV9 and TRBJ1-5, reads DSGVTQTPKHLITATGQRVTLRCSPRSGDLSVYWYQQSLDQGLQFLIQYYNGEERAKGNILERFSAQQFPDLHSELNLSSLELGDSALYFCASSEGANQPQHFGDGTRLSIL.

CDR3 nucleotide sequence: TGTGCCTGGATAGTGCCTTGGGGCTACACCTTC. It codes for CAWIVPWGYTF. The chain carries TRBV30 and TRBJ1-2; D call uncertain. CDR1 and CDR2 from the germline V gene are GTSNPN and SVGIG (reference sequence). The CDR3 spans 11 residues. Deletions cut 4 bases from V and 8 bases from J, with 11 bases between.

CDR3 sequence reads: CASSGGVSGNTIYF. The CDR3 DNA reads TGTGCCAGCAGTGGGGGTGTTTCTGGAAACACCATATATTTT. This chain connects TRBV28 to TRBJ1-3, with D possibly matching TRBD1 (5 bases). Germline V gene lookup returns CDR1 MDHEN and CDR2 SYDVKM. V dropped 5 bases and J dropped 1 base, with 9 bases sitting between them. The CDR3 has 14 amino acids.

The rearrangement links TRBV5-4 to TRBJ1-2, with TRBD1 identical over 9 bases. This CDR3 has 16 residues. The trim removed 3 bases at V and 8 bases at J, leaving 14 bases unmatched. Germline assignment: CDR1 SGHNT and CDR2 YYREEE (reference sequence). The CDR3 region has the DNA TGTGCCAGCAGCTCTAACCCCGGGACAGGGATTTACGGCTACACCTTC. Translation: CASSSNPGTGIYGYTF.

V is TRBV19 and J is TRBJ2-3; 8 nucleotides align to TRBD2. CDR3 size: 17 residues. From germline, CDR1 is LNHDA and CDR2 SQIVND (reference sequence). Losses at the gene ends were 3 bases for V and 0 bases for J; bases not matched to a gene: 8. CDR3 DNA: TGTGCCAGTAGTATCATCACGCGGGAGGACAGCACAGATACGCAGTATTTT. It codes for CASSIITREDSTDTQYF. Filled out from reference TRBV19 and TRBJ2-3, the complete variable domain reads DGGITQSPKYLFRKEGQNVTLSCEQNLNHDAMYWYRQDPGQGLRLIYYSQIVNDFQKGDIAEGYSVSREKKESFPLTVTSAQKNPTAFYLCASSIITREDSTDTQYFGPGTRLTVL.

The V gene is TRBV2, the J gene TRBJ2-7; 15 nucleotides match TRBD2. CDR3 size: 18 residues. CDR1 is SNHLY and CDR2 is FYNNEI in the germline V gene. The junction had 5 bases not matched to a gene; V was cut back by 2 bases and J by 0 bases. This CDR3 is CASSETGLAGGRSYEQYF. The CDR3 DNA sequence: TGTGCCAGCAGTGAAACGGGACTAGCGGGAGGACGCTCCTACGAGCAGTACTTC.

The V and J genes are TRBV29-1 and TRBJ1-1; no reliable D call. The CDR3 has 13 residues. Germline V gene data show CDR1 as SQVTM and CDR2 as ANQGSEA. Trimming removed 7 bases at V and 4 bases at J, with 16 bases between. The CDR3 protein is CSAIPAATTEAFF. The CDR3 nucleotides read TGCAGCGCCATCCCCGCAGCCACCACTGAAGCTTTCTTT.

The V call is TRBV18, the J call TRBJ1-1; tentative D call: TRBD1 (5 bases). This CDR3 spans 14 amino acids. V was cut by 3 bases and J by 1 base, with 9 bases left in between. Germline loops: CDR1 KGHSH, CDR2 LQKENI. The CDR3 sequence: CASSPVDRNTEAFF. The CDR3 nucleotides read TGTGCCAGCTCACCCGTCGACAGGAACACTGAAGCTTTCTTT.